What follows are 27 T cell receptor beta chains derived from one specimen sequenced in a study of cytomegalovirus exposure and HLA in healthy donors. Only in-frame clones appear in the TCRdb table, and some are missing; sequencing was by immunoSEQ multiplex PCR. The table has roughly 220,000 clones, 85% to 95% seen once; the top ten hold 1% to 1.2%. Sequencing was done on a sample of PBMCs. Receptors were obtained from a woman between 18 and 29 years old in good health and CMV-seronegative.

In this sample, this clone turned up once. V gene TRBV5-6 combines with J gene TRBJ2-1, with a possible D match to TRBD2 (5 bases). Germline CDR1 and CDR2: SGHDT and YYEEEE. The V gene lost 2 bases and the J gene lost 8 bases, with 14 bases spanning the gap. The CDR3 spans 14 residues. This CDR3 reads CASSLFYREHEQFF. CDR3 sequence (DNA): TGTGCCAGCAGCTTATTCTACCGGGAACATGAGCAGTTCTTC.

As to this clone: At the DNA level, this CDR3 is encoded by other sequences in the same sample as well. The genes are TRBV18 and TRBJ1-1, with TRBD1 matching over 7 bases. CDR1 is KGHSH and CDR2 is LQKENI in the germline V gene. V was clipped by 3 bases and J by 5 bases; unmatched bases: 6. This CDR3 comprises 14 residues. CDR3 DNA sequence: TGTGCCAGCTCACCCCGACAGGGAGGAACTGAAGCTTTCTTT. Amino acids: CASSPRQGGTEAFF.

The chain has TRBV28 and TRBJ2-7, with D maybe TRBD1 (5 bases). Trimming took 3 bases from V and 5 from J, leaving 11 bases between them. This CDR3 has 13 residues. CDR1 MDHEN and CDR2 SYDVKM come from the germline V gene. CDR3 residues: CASSLRRANEQYF. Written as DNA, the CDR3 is TGTGCCAGCAGTTTGCGCAGGGCCAACGAGCAGTACTTC.

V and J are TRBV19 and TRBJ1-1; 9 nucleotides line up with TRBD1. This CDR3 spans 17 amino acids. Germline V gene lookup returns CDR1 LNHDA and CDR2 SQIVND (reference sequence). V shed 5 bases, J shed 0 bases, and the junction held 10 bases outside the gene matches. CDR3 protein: CASSPGTGIWVNTEAFF. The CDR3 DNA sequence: TGTGCCAGTAGTCCCGGGACAGGGATTTGGGTGAACACTGAAGCTTTCTTT.

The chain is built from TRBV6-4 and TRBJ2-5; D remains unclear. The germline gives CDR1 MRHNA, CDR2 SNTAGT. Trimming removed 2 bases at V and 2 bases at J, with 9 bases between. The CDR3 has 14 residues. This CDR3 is CASSDGLEQETQYF. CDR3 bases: TGTGCCAGCAGTGACGGTCTAGAACAAGAGACCCAGTACTTC.

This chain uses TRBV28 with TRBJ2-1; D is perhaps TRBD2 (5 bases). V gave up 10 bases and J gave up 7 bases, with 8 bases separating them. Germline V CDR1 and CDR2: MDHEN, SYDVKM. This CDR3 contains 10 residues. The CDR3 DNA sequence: TGTGCCACCACTAGGAATGAGCAGTTCTTC. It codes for CATTRNEQFF.

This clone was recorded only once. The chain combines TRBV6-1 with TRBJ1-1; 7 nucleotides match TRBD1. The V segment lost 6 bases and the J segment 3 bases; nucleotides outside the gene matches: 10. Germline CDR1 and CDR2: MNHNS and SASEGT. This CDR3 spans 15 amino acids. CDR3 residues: CASRTGEYVYTEAFF. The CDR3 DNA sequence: TGTGCCAGCAGAACAGGGGAGTATGTGTACACTGAAGCTTTCTTT.

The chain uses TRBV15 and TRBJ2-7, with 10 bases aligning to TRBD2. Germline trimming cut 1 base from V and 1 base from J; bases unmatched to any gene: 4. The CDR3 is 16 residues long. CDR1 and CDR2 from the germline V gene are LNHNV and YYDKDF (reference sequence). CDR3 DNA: TGTGCCACCAGCAGAGGGGGTAGCGGGAGGTCCTACGAGCAGTACTTC. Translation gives CATSRGGSGRSYEQYF.

CDR3 protein: CASSVDPDRGRETQYF. CDR3 nucleotide sequence: TGTGCCAGCAGCGTAGATCCGGACAGGGGGCGAGAGACCCAGTACTTC. The gene calls are TRBV9 and TRBJ2-5; 11 bases align to TRBD1. Losses at the gene ends were 0 bases for V and 4 bases for J; bases not matched to a gene: 5. From germline, CDR1 is SGDLS and CDR2 YYNGEE. The CDR3 is 16 amino acids.

The CDR3 DNA reads as TGTGCCAGCAGTCTAACTAGGGGGACCGAGCAGTACTTC. The encoded protein is CASSLTRGTEQYF. The chain combines TRBV7-6 with TRBJ2-7; D possibly corresponds to TRBD1 (6 bases). Germline V gene sequence: CDR1 SGHVS, CDR2 FNYEAQ. Trimming removed 6 bases from V and 6 bases from J, with 15 bases in between. CDR3 length equals 13 residues. Together with reference TRBV7-6 and TRBJ2-7, the CDR3 gives the full variable domain: GAGVSQSPRYKVTKRGQDVALRCDPISGHVSLYWYRQALGQGPEFLTYFNYEAQQDKSGLPNDRFSAERPEGSISTLTIQRTEQRDSAMYRCASSLTRGTEQYFGPGTRLTVT.

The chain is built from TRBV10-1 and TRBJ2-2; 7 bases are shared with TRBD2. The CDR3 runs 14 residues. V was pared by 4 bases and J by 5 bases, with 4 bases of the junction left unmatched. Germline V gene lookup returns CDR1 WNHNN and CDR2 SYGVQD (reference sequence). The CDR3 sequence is CASSGGSGTGELFF. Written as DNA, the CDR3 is TGCGCCAGCAGTGGGGGTAGCGGGACCGGGGAGCTGTTTTTT.

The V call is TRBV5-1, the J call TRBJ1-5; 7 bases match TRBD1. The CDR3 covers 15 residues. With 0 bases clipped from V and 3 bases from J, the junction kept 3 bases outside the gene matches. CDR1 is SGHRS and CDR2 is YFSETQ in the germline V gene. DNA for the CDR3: TGCGCCAGCAGCTTGGGACAGGGAAACAATCAGCCCCAGCATTTT. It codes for CASSLGQGNNQPQHF.

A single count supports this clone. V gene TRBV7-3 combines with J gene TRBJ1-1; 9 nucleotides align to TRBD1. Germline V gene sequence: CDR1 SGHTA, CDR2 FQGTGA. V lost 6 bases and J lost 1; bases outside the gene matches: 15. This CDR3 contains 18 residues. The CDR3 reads CASSRAPPGQGRNTEAFF. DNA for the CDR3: TGTGCCAGCAGTCGTGCACCACCGGGACAGGGAAGGAACACTGAAGCTTTCTTT.

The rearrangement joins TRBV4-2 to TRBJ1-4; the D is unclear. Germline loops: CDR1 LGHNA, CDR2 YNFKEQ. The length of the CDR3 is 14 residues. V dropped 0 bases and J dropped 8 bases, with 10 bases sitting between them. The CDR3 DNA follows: TGTGCCAGCAGCCAAGAGGCCCTCCCCGAAAAACTGTTTTTT. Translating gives CASSQEALPEKLFF.

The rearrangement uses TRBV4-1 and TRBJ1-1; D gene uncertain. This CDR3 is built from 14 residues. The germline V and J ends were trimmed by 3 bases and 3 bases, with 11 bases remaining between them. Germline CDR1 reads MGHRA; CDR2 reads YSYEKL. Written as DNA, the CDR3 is TGCGCCAGCAGCCAGGTTTCGGTGGACACTGAAGCTTTCTTT. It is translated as CASSQVSVDTEAFF.

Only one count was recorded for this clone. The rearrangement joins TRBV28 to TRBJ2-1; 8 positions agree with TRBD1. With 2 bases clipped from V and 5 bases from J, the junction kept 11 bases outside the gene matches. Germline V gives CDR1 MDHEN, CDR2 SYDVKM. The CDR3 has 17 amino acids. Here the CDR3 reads CASSLVQLFRGHNEQFF. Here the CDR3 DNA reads TGTGCCAGCAGTTTAGTCCAGCTTTTCAGGGGGCACAATGAGCAGTTCTTC.

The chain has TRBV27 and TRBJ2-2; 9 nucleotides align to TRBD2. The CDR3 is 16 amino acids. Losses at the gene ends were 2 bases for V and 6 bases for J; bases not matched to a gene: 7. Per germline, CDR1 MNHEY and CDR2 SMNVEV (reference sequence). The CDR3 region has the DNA TGTGCCAGCAGTTTACCTCTAGCGGGGAGGGCCGGGGAGCTGTTTTTT. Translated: CASSLPLAGRAGELFF.

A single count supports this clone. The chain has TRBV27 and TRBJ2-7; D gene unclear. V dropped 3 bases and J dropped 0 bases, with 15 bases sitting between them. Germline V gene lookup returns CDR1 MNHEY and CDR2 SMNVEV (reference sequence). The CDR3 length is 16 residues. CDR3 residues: CASSLTIAASSYEQYF. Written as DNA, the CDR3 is TGTGCCAGCAGTTTGACGATAGCCGCAAGCTCCTACGAGCAGTACTTC.

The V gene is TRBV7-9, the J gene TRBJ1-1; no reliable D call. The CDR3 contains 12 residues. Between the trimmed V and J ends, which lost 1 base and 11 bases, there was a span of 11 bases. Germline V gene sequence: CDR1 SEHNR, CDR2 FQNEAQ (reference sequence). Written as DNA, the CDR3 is TGTGCCAGCAGCTTAGAGCACAGCTGGGCTTTCTTT. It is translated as CASSLEHSWAFF. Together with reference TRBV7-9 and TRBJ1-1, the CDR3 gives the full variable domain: DTGVSQNPRHKITKRGQNVTFRCDPISEHNRLYWYRQTLGQGPEFLTYFQNEAQLEKSRLLSDRFSAERPKGSFSTLEIQRTEQGDSAMYLCASSLEHSWAFFGQGTRLTVV.

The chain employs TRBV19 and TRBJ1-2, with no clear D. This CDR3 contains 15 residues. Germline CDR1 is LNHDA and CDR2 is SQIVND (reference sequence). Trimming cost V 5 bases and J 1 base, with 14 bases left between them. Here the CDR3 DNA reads TGTGCCAGTAGTCCTACGGGGTTCCTTAACTATGGCTACACCTTC. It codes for CASSPTGFLNYGYTF.

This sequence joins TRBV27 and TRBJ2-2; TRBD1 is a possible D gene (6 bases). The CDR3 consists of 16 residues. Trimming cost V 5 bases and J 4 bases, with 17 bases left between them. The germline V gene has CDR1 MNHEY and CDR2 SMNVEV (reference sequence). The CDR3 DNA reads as TGTGCCAGCAGTCCCGGACAGACCCTTCCCACCGGGGAGCTGTTTTTT. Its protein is CASSPGQTLPTGELFF.

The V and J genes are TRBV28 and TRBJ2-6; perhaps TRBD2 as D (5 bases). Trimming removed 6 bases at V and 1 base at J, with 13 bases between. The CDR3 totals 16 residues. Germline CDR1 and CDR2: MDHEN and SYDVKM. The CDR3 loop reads CASSKRGWSGANVLTF. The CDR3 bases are TGTGCCAGCAGCAAACGCGGGTGGTCTGGGGCCAACGTCCTGACTTTC.

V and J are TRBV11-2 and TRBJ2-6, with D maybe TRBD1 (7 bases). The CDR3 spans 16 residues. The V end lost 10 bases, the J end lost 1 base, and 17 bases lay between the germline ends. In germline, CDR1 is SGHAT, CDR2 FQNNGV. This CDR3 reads CATPFRGASGANVLTF. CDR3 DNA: TGTGCCACCCCCTTCAGGGGGGCTTCTGGGGCCAACGTCCTGACTTTC.

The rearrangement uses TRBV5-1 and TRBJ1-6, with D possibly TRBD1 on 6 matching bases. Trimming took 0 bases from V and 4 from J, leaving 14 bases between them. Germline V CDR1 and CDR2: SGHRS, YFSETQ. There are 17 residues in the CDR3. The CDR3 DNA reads TGCGCCAGCAGCTTGGCCCCTCGACAGGAATATAATTCACCCCTCCACTTT. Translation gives CASSLAPRQEYNSPLHF. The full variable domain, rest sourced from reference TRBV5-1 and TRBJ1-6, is KAGVTQTPRYLIKTRGQQVTLSCSPISGHRSVSWYQQTPGQGLQFLFEYFSETQRNKGNFPGRFSGRQFSNSRSEMNVSTLELGDSALYLCASSLAPRQEYNSPLHFGNGTRLTVT.

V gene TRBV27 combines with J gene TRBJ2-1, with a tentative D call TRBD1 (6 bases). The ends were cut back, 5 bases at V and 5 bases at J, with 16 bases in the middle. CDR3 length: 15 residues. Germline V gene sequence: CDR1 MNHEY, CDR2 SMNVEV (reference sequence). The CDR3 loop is CASSQDSLLHNEQFF. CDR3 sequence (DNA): TGTGCCAGCAGTCAGGACAGCCTACTCCACAATGAGCAGTTCTTC.

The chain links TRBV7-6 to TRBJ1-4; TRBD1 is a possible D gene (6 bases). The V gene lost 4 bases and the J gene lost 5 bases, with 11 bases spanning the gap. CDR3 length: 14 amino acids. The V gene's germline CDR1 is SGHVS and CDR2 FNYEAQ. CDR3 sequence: CASSSQGFNEKLFF. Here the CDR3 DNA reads TGTGCCAGCAGCTCCCAGGGGTTCAATGAAAAACTGTTTTTT.

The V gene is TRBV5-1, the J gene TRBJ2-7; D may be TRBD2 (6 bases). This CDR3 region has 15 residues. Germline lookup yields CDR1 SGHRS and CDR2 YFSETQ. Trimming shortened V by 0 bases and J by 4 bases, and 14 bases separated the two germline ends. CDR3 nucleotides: TGCGCCAGCAGCTTGGAGACGGCAGGAGGGTACGAGCAGTACTTC. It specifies CASSLETAGGYEQYF.